These 16 T cell receptor beta chains were sequenced from one sample in a study of regulatory T cells in long-lasting Graves disease. The time point here: persistent/refractory GD, antithyroid drugs over 5 years with positive TRAb. RNA extracted from PBMCs served as the sequencing template. HTBI primers from iRepertoire and Arm-PCR of CDR3 regions yielded the TCR beta libraries. TCRdb ran MiXCR on the multiplex PCR reads and lists one entry per CDR3 protein. This sample has some 470,000 distinct CDR3 sequences, with approximately 21% found just once. The source material was peripheral blood mononuclear cells (PBMCs), sampled when the disease was refractory, from a patient treated with antithyroid drugs. These receptors were taken from a female donor with Graves disease.

This clonotype was picked up a small number of times. This sequence joins TRBV20-1 and TRBJ2-2; D gene ambiguous. Between the trimmed V and J ends, which lost 0 bases and 7 bases, there was a span of 21 bases. In germline, CDR1 is DFQATT, CDR2 SNEGSKA (reference sequence). CDR3 length: 17 amino acids. The CDR3 loop is CSARDQSAGYEGGELFF. In DNA, the CDR3 is TGCAGTGCTAGAGATCAATCCGCCGGGTATGAAGGCGGGGAGCTGTTTTTT.

The chain combines TRBV18 with TRBJ2-1, with 7 bases that match TRBD2. This CDR3 has 15 amino acids. The V gene's germline CDR1 is KGHSH and CDR2 LQKENI. Trimming took 0 bases from V and 7 from J; bases not matched to a gene: 6. This chain's CDR3 is CASSPPLAALNEQFF. The CDR3 DNA follows: TGTGCCAGCTCACCACCCCTAGCGGCCTTAAATGAGCAGTTCTTC.

The table lists this clonotype with many counts. CDR3 nucleotide sequence: TGTGCCAGCAGTCCGGGACCACAGGATGGCTACACCTTC. It codes for CASSPGPQDGYTF. The V and J genes are TRBV28 and TRBJ1-2, with D perhaps matching TRBD1 (5 bases). The CDR3 spans 13 residues. The V end was cut by 5 bases, the J end by 6 bases, with 13 bases between. The germline V gene has CDR1 MDHEN and CDR2 SYDVKM.

This clonotype was recorded at least ten times. This sequence joins TRBV3-1 and TRBJ1-5, with D hard to call. The CDR3 consists of 13 residues. Trimming cost V 4 bases and J 9 bases, with 13 bases left between them. Germline V gene lookup returns CDR1 LGHDT and CDR2 YNNKEL (reference sequence). The CDR3 DNA sequence: TGTGCCAGCAGCCCTGGAGTTTGGGCGCCCCAGCATTTT. It encodes CASSPGVWAPQHF.

The chain recombines TRBV15 with TRBJ2-3; D might be TRBD1 (6 bases). CDR1 is LNHNV, CDR2 YYDKDF, per germline (reference sequence). The CDR3 covers 18 residues. V was shortened by 0 bases and J by 1 base, with 17 bases between the two germline ends. CDR3 bases: TGTGCCACCAGCAGAGAGCTACAAGGGGGATCGGGCACAGATACGCAGTATTTT. Encoded protein: CATSRELQGGSGTDTQYF.

This rearrangement joins TRBV24-1 to TRBJ2-7, with a possible D match to TRBD1 (6 bases). The V gene lost 5 bases and the J gene lost 3 bases, with 16 bases spanning the gap. The length of the CDR3 is 15 residues. CDR1 and CDR2 (germline): KGHDR, SFDVKD. CDR3 region: CATSASGEQFYEQYF. The CDR3 region has the DNA TGTGCCACCAGTGCTTCAGGGGAACAATTCTACGAGCAGTACTTC.

This clonotype was found many times. This chain uses TRBV12-3 or TRBV12-4 with TRBJ2-2; either TRBD1 or TRBD2 may supply D (5 bases each). The CDR3 spans 16 residues. Trimming removed 2 bases from V and 2 bases from J, with 12 bases in between. The CDR3 loop is CASSLIGGDNTGELFF. The CDR3, as DNA: TGTGCCAGCAGTTTAATTGGGGGTGATAACACCGGGGAGCTGTTTTTT.

This clonotype was observed at least ten times. The chain combines TRBV27 with TRBJ1-5; D gene uncertain. Between the trimmed V and J ends, which lost 3 bases and 0 bases, there was a span of 9 bases. This CDR3 is built from 15 residues. Germline assignment: CDR1 MNHEY and CDR2 SMNVEV (reference sequence). CDR3 sequence (DNA): TGTGCCAGCAGTTTTCAGTGGAATAGCAATCAGCCCCAGCATTTT. Encoded protein: CASSFQWNSNQPQHF.

This clonotype was seen at least ten times. V usage is TRBV12-3 or TRBV12-4 and J usage is TRBJ1-4, with D possibly matching TRBD1 (5 bases). Trimming took 3 bases from V and 11 from J, leaving 16 bases between them. The CDR3 runs 14 residues. CDR3 amino acids: CASSLGQGSGKLFF. CDR3 nucleotide sequence: TGTGCCAGCAGTTTGGGGCAGGGTTCGGGGAAACTGTTTTTT.

Ten or more counts support this clonotype. The rearrangement joins TRBV11-3 to TRBJ2-5, with D perhaps given as TRBD1 or TRBD2 (7 bases each). This CDR3 spans 15 amino acids. V dropped 5 bases and J dropped 4 bases, with 17 bases sitting between them. Germline V lookup: CDR1 SGHNT, CDR2 YENEEA. For the CDR3, the DNA is TGTGCCAGCAGCCCCTTCAGGGGGGGCAGAGAGACCCAGTACTTC. Translating it yields CASSPFRGGRETQYF.

The chain joins TRBV19 to TRBJ2-7; the D gene is possibly TRBD2 (5 bases). The CDR3 is 12 amino acids. Germline V gene sequence: CDR1 LNHDA, CDR2 SQIVND (reference sequence). With 9 bases removed from V and 6 bases from J, the gap between germline ends came to 15 bases. CDR3 sequence reads: CASRPNEGEQYF. CDR3 DNA sequence: TGTGCCAGCAGACCAAACGAGGGCGAGCAGTACTTC.

This clonotype was detected only a few times. A much larger clonotype is one base distant, so this may be a read error. This chain links TRBV6-1 with TRBJ1-1; D gene unclear. Trimming took off 6 bases at V and 3 bases at J, with 14 bases between the two ends. Germline CDR1 reads MNHNS; CDR2 reads SASEGT. The CDR3 sequence is 14 residues long. The CDR3 loop reads CASRPSGGHTEAFF. CDR3 DNA sequence: TGTGCCAGCAGGCCCTCCGGAGGGCACACTGAAGCTTTCTTT.

This clonotype turned up a few times. This rearrangement joins TRBV5-4 to TRBJ2-5, with 7 bases fitting TRBD1. Germline values: CDR1 SGHNT, CDR2 YYREEE (reference sequence). CDR3 length: 13 amino acids. Losses at the gene ends were 5 bases for V and 4 bases for J; bases not matched to a gene: 5. The CDR3: CASSRDRTETQYF. CDR3 nucleotide sequence: TGTGCCAGCAGTCGGGACAGAACAGAGACCCAGTACTTC.

The rearrangement uses TRBV4-1 and TRBJ2-4, with 11 positions matching TRBD2. This CDR3 has 20 amino acids. The V gene end was trimmed by 2 bases and the J gene end by 3 bases; junction bases not matched to a gene: 15. The germline V gene encodes CDR1 MGHRA and CDR2 YSYEKL. Here the CDR3 reads CASSQTLAGGFTPHKNIQYF. The DNA for the CDR3 is TGCGCCAGCAGCCAAACCCTAGCGGGGGGCTTCACCCCCCACAAAAACATTCAGTACTTC.

The CDR3 region has the DNA TGTGCCAGTAGACCCCTACAGGGGGCGGATCAGCCCCAGCATTTT. Translated: CASRPLQGADQPQHF. The chain uses TRBV19 and TRBJ1-5, with 9 nucleotides matching TRBD1. Germline-derived CDR1 and CDR2 are LNHDA and SQIVND (reference sequence). The CDR3 is made up of 15 amino acids. J lost 5 bases, V lost 6 bases, and 8 bases had no gene match.

The chain links TRBV4-1 to TRBJ2-1; 10 bases line up with TRBD2. CDR1 and CDR2 (germline): MGHRA, YSYEKL. The junction had 14 bases not matched to a gene; V was cut back by 4 bases and J by 8 bases. The length of the CDR3 is 17 residues. CDR3 region: CASSPRVPGLALHEQFF. The CDR3, as DNA: TGCGCCAGCAGCCCTAGGGTCCCGGGACTAGCGCTCCATGAGCAGTTCTTC.